The 30 T cell receptor beta chains below come from one sample, sequenced in a study of blood T cell repertoires in COVID-19. Sequencing used immunoSEQ multiplex PCR; TCRdb keeps in-frame clones, though not all of them. Among approximately 96,000 clones listed, around nine tenths were seen once. The sample comprised peripheral blood. These receptors came from a man aged 55 to 70 with acute or convalescent COVID-19.

CDR3 in amino acids: CASSLSTGLYGYTF. In nucleotides, the CDR3 is TGTGCCAGCAGTTTATCGACAGGGCTCTATGGCTACACCTTC. The genes are TRBV27 and TRBJ1-2; 7 bases line up with TRBD1. The ends lost 0 bases at V and 4 bases at J; junction bases unmatched: 2. This CDR3 is built from 14 residues. Germline V lookup: CDR1 MNHEY, CDR2 SMNVEV (reference sequence).

In its sample, this clone was seen once. This chain joins TRBV3-1 (or the pseudogene TRBV3-2) and TRBJ1-1; TRBD1 matches at 9 bases. With 2 bases clipped from V and 4 bases from J, the junction kept 5 bases outside the gene matches. The CDR3 consists of 15 residues. Germline V lookup: CDR1 LGHDT, CDR2 YNNKEL (reference sequence). The CDR3 loop reads CASSQLTGGFTEAFF. CDR3 coding DNA: TGTGCCAGCAGCCAACTAACAGGGGGCTTCACTGAAGCTTTCTTT.

J is TRBJ1-2 and V is TRBV20-1; D is unresolved. V was clipped by 3 bases and J by 0 bases, with 5 bases between them. Germline CDR1 DFQATT, CDR2 SNEGSKA (reference sequence). This CDR3 contains 12 residues. The CDR3 region is CSASATNYGYTF. The CDR3 nucleotides read TGCAGTGCTAGTGCAACTAACTATGGCTACACCTTC.

The gene calls are TRBV19 and TRBJ2-3; 8 nucleotides match TRBD2. The V gene's germline CDR1 is LNHDA and CDR2 SQIVND (reference sequence). V was pared by 3 bases and J by 4 bases, with 6 bases of the junction left unmatched. CDR3 length: 15 residues. CDR3 in DNA: TGTGCCAGTAGTATTGACGGGAGGGCTGCAGATACGCAGTATTTT. Protein sequence: CASSIDGRAADTQYF.

V and J are TRBV7-6 and TRBJ2-3; 11 positions match TRBD2. Germline CDR1 SGHVS, CDR2 FNYEAQ. V was pared by 5 bases and J by 10 bases, with 8 bases of the junction left unmatched. There are 14 residues in the CDR3. The CDR3 is CASSEVAGGVPQYF. The CDR3 coding sequence is TGTGCCAGCAGCGAAGTAGCGGGAGGGGTCCCGCAGTATTTT.

The chain combines TRBV29-1 with TRBJ2-7; D possibly corresponds to TRBD2 (6 bases). The germline V gene has CDR1 SQVTM and CDR2 ANQGSEA. Trimming pared 4 bases from V and 1 base from J, leaving 14 bases between. CDR3 length equals 14 residues. CDR3 in amino acids: CSVGGRLGSYEQYF. The CDR3 DNA is TGCAGCGTTGGAGGGAGGTTGGGGTCCTACGAGCAGTACTTC.

The V gene is TRBV28, the J gene TRBJ2-7; a weak D match, TRBD2 (5 bases). Trimming pared 6 bases from V and 1 base from J, leaving 19 bases between. Germline assignment: CDR1 MDHEN and CDR2 SYDVKM. This CDR3 is 16 amino acids long. The CDR3 loop is CASSPSGAHSSYEQYF. CDR3 DNA: TGTGCCAGCAGCCCCAGCGGAGCCCATTCTTCCTACGAGCAGTACTTC.

The CDR3 protein is CASRENFNQPQHF. For the CDR3, the DNA is TGCGCCAGTAGGGAGAACTTCAATCAGCCCCAGCATTTT. V gene TRBV10-2 combines with J gene TRBJ1-5, with D unclear. The CDR3 sequence is 13 residues long. The germline V and J ends were trimmed by 9 bases and 3 bases, with 12 bases remaining between them. Germline CDR1 WSHSY, CDR2 SAAADI.

J is TRBJ1-5 and V is TRBV2, with a tentative D call TRBD1 (5 bases). The CDR3 length is 15 residues. Germline loops: CDR1 SNHLY, CDR2 FYNNEI. V gave up 6 bases and J gave up 2 bases, with 14 bases separating them. This chain's CDR3 is CASSGQGPGNQPQHF. As DNA, the CDR3 is TGTGCCAGCAGCGGGCAGGGTCCGGGCAATCAGCCCCAGCATTTT. The complete variable domain, with remaining parts taken from reference TRBV2 and TRBJ1-5, reads EPEVTQTPSHQVTQMGQEVILRCVPISNHLYFYWYRQILGQKVEFLVSFYNNEISEKSEIFDDQFSVERPDGSNFTLKIRSTKLEDSAMYFCASSGQGPGNQPQHFGDGTRLSIL.

This clone was counted a few times. The genes are TRBV6-2 or TRBV6-3 and TRBJ1-2; no firm D call. CDR3 size: 12 residues. Deletions cut 0 bases from V and 8 bases from J, with 7 bases between. Germline values: CDR1 MNHEY, CDR2 SVGEGT. The DNA for the CDR3 is TGTGCCAGCAGTTACTCGAGAGAGGGCTACACCTTC. Translation: CASSYSREGYTF.

J is TRBJ2-5 and V is TRBV2, with a tentative D call TRBD1 (6 bases). The V gene's germline CDR1 is SNHLY and CDR2 FYNNEI. The CDR3 has 12 residues. V lost 7 bases and J 6 bases, leaving 12 bases between the germline ends. CDR3 region: CASIPGEQTQYF. CDR3 sequence (DNA): TGTGCCAGCATCCCAGGGGAACAGACCCAGTACTTC. Full variable domain (rest looked up from reference TRBV2 and TRBJ2-5): EPEVTQTPSHQVTQMGQEVILRCVPISNHLYFYWYRQILGQKVEFLVSFYNNEISEKSEIFDDQFSVERPDGSNFTLKIRSTKLEDSAMYFCASIPGEQTQYFGPGTRLLVL.

J is TRBJ1-3 and V is TRBV30; D remains ambiguous. Trimming took 0 bases from V and 0 from J, leaving 12 bases between them. There are 16 residues in the CDR3. Germline lookup yields CDR1 GTSNPN and CDR2 SVGIG (reference sequence). The CDR3 is CAWSVPPRISGNTIYF. In DNA form, the CDR3 reads TGTGCCTGGAGTGTACCCCCGCGCATCTCTGGAAACACCATATATTTT. The entire variable domain, with the rest obtained from reference TRBV30 and TRBJ1-3, is as follows: SQTIHQWPATLVQPVGSPLSLECTVEGTSNPNLYWYRQAAGRGLQLLFYSVGIGQISSEVPQNLSASRPQDRQFILSSKKLLLSDSGFYLCAWSVPPRISGNTIYFGEGSWLTVV.

In this sample, this clone turned up a few times. The chain uses TRBV5-1 and TRBJ2-7; TRBD2 is a possible D gene (5 bases). V lost 4 bases and J lost 2, with 10 bases in between. Germline loops: CDR1 SGHRS, CDR2 YFSETQ. The CDR3 length is 13 residues. The CDR3 region is CASSLRGAYEQYF. The CDR3 region has the DNA TGCGCCAGCAGCCTCCGGGGAGCCTACGAGCAGTACTTC.

This chain joins TRBV5-1 and TRBJ1-4, with 10 bases identical to TRBD1. The CDR3 is made up of 15 amino acids. With V trimmed by 4 bases and J by 9 bases, 9 bases remained unmatched. CDR1 is SGHRS, CDR2 YFSETQ, per germline. The CDR3 region has the DNA TGCGCCAGCAGCCCGGGGACAGGGGAGGGGAAAAAACTGTTTTTT. This translates into CASSPGTGEGKKLFF.

The chain is built from TRBV27 and TRBJ2-2; 8 bases align to TRBD1. The ends lost 11 bases at V and 7 bases at J; junction bases unmatched: 9. Germline V gene lookup returns CDR1 MNHEY and CDR2 SMNVEV (reference sequence). CDR3 length equals 13 residues. The DNA for the CDR3 is TGTGCCTGCCTCAGGGGGCTTAGCGGGGAGCTGTTTTTT. Its protein is CACLRGLSGELFF.

J is TRBJ1-1 and V is TRBV9, with a weak D call TRBD1 (6 bases). This CDR3 comprises 14 residues. V was trimmed by 4 bases and J by 1 base, leaving 11 bases between them. The germline gives CDR1 SGDLS, CDR2 YYNGEE. In DNA, the CDR3 is TGTGCCAGCAGCTCGGGACACCGGAACACTGAAGCTTTCTTT. Translation gives CASSSGHRNTEAFF.

The chain combines TRBV11-2 with TRBJ2-1, with TRBD1 as a possible D gene (5 bases). The CDR3 is made up of 15 amino acids. Looked up from germline, CDR1 is SGHAT and CDR2 is FQNNGV. V was clipped by 5 bases and J by 8 bases, with 19 bases between them. The CDR3 DNA reads as TGTGCCAGCAGCCCCCCGTGGGCAGGGTCCCATGAGCAGTTCTTC. Protein sequence: CASSPPWAGSHEQFF.

V gene TRBV6-5 combines with J gene TRBJ1-4, with a possible D match to TRBD1 (6 bases). Germline V lookup: CDR1 MNHEY, CDR2 SVGAGI. The germline V and J ends were trimmed by 10 bases and 5 bases, with 14 bases remaining between them. The CDR3 contains 13 residues. Here the CDR3 reads CATNQGPNEKLFF. The CDR3 DNA reads TGTGCCACGAACCAGGGGCCCAATGAAAAACTGTTTTTT.

The V call is TRBV5-1, the J call TRBJ2-1; 7 nucleotides line up with TRBD2. The CDR3 is made up of 16 amino acids. V gave up 3 bases and J gave up 1 base; unmatched junction bases: 7. Germline lookup yields CDR1 SGHRS and CDR2 YFSETQ. CDR3 nucleotide sequence: TGCGCCAGCAGCTCCGGCGGGAGCGATTCCTACAATGAGCAGTTCTTC. It encodes CASSSGGSDSYNEQFF.

This clone was detected only once. V gene TRBV6-2 or TRBV6-3 combines with J gene TRBJ2-1; 7 positions agree with TRBD2. Germline CDR1 MNHEY, CDR2 SVGEGT. The length of the CDR3 is 14 residues. V shed 6 bases, J shed 5 bases, and the junction held 7 bases outside the gene matches. CDR3 protein: CASSWGLTDNEQFF. CDR3 bases: TGTGCCAGCAGCTGGGGACTAACCGACAATGAGCAGTTCTTC.

The J gene is TRBJ1-4, the V gene TRBV30; TRBD1 matches at 10 bases. The J segment lost 7 bases and the V segment lost 1 base, leaving 0 bases of the junction unmatched. The V gene's germline CDR1 is GTSNPN and CDR2 SVGIG (reference sequence). CDR3 length: 13 residues. Here the CDR3 reads CAWSGQGAEKLFF. CDR3 nucleotides: TGTGCCTGGAGTGGACAGGGGGCTGAAAAACTGTTTTTT.

This CDR3 is CAWSAGVLYNEQFF. CDR3 coding DNA: TGTGCCTGGAGTGCGGGAGTCTTATACAATGAGCAGTTCTTC. The gene calls are TRBV30 and TRBJ2-1; D might be TRBD2 (6 bases). V lost 1 base, J lost 4 bases, and 11 bases lay in between. This CDR3 is built from 14 residues. CDR1 is GTSNPN and CDR2 is SVGIG in the germline V gene (reference sequence).

The chain couples TRBV15 to TRBJ1-4; tentative D call: TRBD1 (6 bases). V lost 2 bases to trimming and J lost 5 bases, with 12 bases between them. The CDR3 totals 15 residues. Germline-derived CDR1 and CDR2 are LNHNV and YYDKDF (reference sequence). CDR3 in amino acids: CATSRLQGLNEKLFF. DNA for the CDR3: TGTGCCACCAGCAGATTACAGGGTCTCAATGAAAAACTGTTTTTT.

This clone was counted once. The rearrangement links TRBV6-2 or TRBV6-3 to TRBJ2-2; no reliable D call. Germline lookup yields CDR1 MNHEY and CDR2 SVGEGT. This CDR3 has 16 residues. Trimming shortened V by 2 bases and J by 3 bases, and 13 bases separated the two germline ends. The CDR3 sequence is CASSYGAGTDTGELFF. Written as DNA, the CDR3 is TGTGCCAGCAGTTACGGTGCAGGAACCGACACCGGGGAGCTGTTTTTT.

This chain connects TRBV6-5 to TRBJ2-7; a possible D gene is TRBD2 (6 bases). Trimming removed 4 bases at V and 2 bases at J, with 15 bases between. This CDR3 spans 15 amino acids. Germline values: CDR1 MNHEY, CDR2 SVGAGI. The CDR3 region is CASSFGIADTYEQYF. The CDR3 nucleotides read TGTGCCAGCAGTTTTGGAATAGCGGATACCTACGAGCAGTACTTC.

The rearrangement joins TRBV4-2 to TRBJ2-3; D is undetermined. The V end was cut by 4 bases, the J end by 2 bases, with 10 bases between. Germline V CDR1 and CDR2: LGHNA, YNFKEQ. This CDR3 has 14 residues. CDR3 sequence reads: CASSPYQSTDTQYF. The CDR3 DNA follows: TGTGCCAGCAGCCCGTACCAGTCCACAGATACGCAGTATTTT.

This chain uses TRBV11-3 with TRBJ2-7; D is ambiguous. The CDR3 runs 13 residues. The V and J ends lost 3 bases and 5 bases respectively, with 11 bases between them. Germline V gives CDR1 SGHNT, CDR2 YENEEA. CDR3 region: CASSLGAVHEQYF. The CDR3 DNA follows: TGTGCCAGCAGCTTGGGCGCCGTCCACGAGCAGTACTTC.

The rearrangement uses TRBV5-1 and TRBJ2-1; 11 nucleotides match TRBD2. This CDR3 contains 15 residues. Germline V CDR1 and CDR2: SGHRS, YFSETQ. Unmatched junction bases numbered 8, after V lost 3 bases and J lost 9 bases. In DNA, the CDR3 is TGCGCCAGCAGCTCGGGACTAGCGGTCCGCAGTGAGCAGTTCTTC. It encodes CASSSGLAVRSEQFF.

The chain couples TRBV7-6 to TRBJ2-7, with a tentative D call TRBD1 (6 bases). Germline V gives CDR1 SGHVS, CDR2 FNYEAQ. This CDR3 contains 15 residues. V was cut by 0 bases and J by 0 bases, with 9 bases left in between. CDR3 loop: CASSLAEGGSYEQYF. CDR3 in DNA: TGTGCCAGCAGCTTAGCCGAAGGGGGCTCCTACGAGCAGTACTTC.

The chain is built from TRBV6-6 and TRBJ2-1; 10 nucleotides agree with TRBD2. Per germline, CDR1 MNHNY and CDR2 SVGAGI (reference sequence). This CDR3 spans 16 amino acids. The V and J ends lost 5 bases and 5 bases, in that order; junction bases with no gene match: 9. CDR3 sequence (DNA): TGTGCCAGCAGTACACCTATAGCGGGAGGTGACAATGAGCAGTTCTTC. This codes for CASSTPIAGGDNEQFF.